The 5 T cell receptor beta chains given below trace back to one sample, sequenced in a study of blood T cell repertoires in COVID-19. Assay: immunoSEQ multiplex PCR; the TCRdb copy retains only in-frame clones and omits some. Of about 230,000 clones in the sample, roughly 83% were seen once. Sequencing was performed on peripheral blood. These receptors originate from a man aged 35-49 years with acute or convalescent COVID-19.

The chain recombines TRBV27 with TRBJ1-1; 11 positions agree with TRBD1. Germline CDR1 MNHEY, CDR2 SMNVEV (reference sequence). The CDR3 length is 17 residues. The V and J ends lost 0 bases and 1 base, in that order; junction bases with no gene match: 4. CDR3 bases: TGTGCCAGCAGTTTATCCGGGACAGGGGGAAAGAACACTGAAGCTTTCTTT. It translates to CASSLSGTGGKNTEAFF.

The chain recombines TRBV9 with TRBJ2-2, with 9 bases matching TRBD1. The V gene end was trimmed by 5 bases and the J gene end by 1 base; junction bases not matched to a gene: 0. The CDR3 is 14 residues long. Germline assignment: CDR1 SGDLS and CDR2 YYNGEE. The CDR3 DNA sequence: TGTGCCAGCAGGGGACAGGGGAACACCGGGGAGCTGTTTTTT. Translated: CASRGQGNTGELFF.

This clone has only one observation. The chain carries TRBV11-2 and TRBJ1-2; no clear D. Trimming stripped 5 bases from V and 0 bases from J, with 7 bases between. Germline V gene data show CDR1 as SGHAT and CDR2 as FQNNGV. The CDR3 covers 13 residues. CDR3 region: CASSLNPNYGYTF. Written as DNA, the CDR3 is TGTGCCAGCAGCCTAAATCCTAACTATGGCTACACCTTC.

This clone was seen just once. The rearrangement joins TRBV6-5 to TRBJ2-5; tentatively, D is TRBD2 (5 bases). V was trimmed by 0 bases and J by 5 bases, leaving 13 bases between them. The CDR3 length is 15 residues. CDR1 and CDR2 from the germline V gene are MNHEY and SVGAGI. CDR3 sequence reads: CASSYSSSSWETQYF. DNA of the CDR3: TGTGCCAGCAGTTACTCATCGTCTAGCTGGGAGACCCAGTACTTC.

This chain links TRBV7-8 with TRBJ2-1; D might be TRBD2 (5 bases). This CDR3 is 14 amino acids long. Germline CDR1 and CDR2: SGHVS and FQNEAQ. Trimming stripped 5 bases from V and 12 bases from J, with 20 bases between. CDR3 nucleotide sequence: TGTGCCAGCAGCCCCGTGGAGGTAGTTGGGTGGCAGTTCTTC. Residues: CASSPVEVVGWQFF.